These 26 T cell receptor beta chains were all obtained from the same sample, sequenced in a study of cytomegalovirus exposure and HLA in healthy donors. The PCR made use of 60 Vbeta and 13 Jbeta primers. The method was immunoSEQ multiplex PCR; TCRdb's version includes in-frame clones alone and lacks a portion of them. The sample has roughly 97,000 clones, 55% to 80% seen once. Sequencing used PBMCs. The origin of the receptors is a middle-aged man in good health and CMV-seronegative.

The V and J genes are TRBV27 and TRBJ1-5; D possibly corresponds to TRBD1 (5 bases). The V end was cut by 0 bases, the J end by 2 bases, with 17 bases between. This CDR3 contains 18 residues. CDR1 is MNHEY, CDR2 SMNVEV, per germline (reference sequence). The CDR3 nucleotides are TGTGCCAGCAGTTTATCACTTGGCAGGGCCGGAGGCAATCAGCCCCAGCATTTT. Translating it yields CASSLSLGRAGGNQPQHF.

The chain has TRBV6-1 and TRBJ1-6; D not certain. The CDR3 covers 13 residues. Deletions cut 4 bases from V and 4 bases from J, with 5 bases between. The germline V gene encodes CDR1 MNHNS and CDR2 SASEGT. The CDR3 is CASSAGYNSPLHF. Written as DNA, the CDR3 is TGTGCCAGCAGTGCAGGATATAATTCACCCCTCCACTTT.

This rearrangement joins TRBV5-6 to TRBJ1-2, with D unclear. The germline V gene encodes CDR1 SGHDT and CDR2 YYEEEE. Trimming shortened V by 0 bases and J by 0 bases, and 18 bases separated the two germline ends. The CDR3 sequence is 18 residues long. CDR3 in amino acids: CASSLGAGSSKSNYGYTF. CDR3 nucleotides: TGTGCCAGCAGCTTGGGTGCAGGATCCTCGAAATCTAACTATGGCTACACCTTC.

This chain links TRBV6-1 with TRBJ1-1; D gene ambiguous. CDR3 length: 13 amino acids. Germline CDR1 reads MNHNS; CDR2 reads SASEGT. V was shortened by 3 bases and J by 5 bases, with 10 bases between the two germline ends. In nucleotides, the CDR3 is TGTGCCAGCAGTGACCAAGGAGGTACTGAAGCTTTCTTT. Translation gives CASSDQGGTEAFF.

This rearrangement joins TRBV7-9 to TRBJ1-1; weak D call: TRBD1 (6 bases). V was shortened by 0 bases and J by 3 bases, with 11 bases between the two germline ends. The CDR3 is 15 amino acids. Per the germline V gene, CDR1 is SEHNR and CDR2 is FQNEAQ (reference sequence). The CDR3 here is CASSLARGGDTEAFF. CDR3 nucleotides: TGTGCCAGCAGCTTAGCGCGGGGGGGCGACACTGAAGCTTTCTTT.

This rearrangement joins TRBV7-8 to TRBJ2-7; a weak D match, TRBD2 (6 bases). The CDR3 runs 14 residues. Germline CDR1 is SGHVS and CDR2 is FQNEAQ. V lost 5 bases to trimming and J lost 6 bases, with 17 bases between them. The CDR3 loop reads CASSQGGDALEQYF. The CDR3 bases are TGTGCCAGCAGCCAGGGCGGGGACGCGCTCGAGCAGTACTTC.

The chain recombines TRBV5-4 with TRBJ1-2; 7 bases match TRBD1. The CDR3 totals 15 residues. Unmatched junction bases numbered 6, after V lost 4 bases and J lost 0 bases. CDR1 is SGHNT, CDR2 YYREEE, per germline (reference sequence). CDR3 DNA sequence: TGTGCCAGCAGCCGGGACAGCATAGCTAACTATGGCTACACCTTC. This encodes CASSRDSIANYGYTF.

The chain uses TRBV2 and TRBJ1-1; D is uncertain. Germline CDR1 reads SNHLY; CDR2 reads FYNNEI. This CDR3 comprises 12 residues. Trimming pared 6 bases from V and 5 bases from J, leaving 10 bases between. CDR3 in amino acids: CASRDGETEAFF. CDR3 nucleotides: TGTGCCAGCAGGGACGGGGAAACTGAAGCTTTCTTT.

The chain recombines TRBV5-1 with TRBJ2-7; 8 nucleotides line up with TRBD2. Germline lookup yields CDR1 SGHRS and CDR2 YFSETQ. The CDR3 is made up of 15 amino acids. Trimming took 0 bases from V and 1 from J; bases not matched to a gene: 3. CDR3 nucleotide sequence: TGCGCCAGCAGCTTGGGAGCGGGGGAGTCCTACGAGCAGTACTTC. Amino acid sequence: CASSLGAGESYEQYF.

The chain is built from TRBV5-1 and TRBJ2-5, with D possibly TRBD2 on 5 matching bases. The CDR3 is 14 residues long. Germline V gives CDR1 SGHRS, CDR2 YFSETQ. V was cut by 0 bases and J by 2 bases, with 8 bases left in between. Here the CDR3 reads CASSLGRTQETQYF. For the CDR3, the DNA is TGCGCCAGCAGCTTGGGTAGGACTCAAGAGACCCAGTACTTC.

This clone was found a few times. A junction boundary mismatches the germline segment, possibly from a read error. The CDR3 loop is CTSSRVYDTEAFF. The CDR3 coding sequence is TGTACCAGCAGCCGAGTCTACGACACTGAAGCTTTCTTT. The V and J genes are TRBV7-9 and TRBJ1-1; D remains unclear. Germline-derived CDR1 and CDR2 are SEHNR and FQNEAQ (reference sequence). There are 13 residues in the CDR3.

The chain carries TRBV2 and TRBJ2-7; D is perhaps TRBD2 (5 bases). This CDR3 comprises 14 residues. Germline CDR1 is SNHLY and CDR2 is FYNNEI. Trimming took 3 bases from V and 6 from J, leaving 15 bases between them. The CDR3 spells CASSDDPGMGEQYF. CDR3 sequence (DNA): TGTGCCAGCAGTGATGACCCGGGGATGGGCGAGCAGTACTTC.

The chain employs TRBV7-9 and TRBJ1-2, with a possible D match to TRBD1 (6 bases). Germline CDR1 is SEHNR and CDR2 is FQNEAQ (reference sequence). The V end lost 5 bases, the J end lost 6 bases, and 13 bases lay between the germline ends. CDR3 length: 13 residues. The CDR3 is CASSVGALDGYTF. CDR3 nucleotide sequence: TGTGCCAGCAGCGTGGGGGCTTTGGATGGCTACACCTTC.

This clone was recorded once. The CDR3 sequence: CASSQDRAGEQYF. CDR3 bases: TGTGCCAGCAGCCAGGACAGGGCAGGCGAGCAGTACTTC. The chain uses TRBV7-7 and TRBJ2-7; TRBD1 agrees at 8 bases. The CDR3 extends over 13 amino acids. Germline-derived CDR1 and CDR2 are SSHAT and FNYEAQ (reference sequence). The trim removed 5 bases at V and 6 bases at J, leaving 6 bases unmatched.

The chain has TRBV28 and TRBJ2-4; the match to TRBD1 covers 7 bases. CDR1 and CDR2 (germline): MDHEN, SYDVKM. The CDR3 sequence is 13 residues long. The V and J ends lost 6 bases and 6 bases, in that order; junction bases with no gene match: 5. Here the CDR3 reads CASRGAGGNIQYF. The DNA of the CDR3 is TGTGCCAGCAGGGGCGCAGGGGGAAACATTCAGTACTTC.

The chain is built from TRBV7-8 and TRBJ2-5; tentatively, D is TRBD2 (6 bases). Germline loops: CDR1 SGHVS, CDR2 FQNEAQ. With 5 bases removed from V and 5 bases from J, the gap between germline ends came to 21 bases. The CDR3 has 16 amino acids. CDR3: CASSLLGGDGEETQYF. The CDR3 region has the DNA TGTGCCAGCAGCCTCCTGGGCGGGGATGGAGAGGAGACCCAGTACTTC.

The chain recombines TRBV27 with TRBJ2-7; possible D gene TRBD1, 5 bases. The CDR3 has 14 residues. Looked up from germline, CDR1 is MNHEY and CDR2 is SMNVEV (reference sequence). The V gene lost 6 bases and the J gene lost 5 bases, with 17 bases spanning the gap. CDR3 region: CASRYAAGFDEQYF. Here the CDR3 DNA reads TGTGCCAGCAGGTATGCCGCAGGGTTCGACGAGCAGTACTTC.

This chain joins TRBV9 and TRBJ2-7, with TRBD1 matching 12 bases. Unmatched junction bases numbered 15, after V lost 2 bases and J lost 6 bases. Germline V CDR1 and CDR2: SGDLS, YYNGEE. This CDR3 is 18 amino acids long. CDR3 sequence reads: CASSVLPGTGGALSEQYF. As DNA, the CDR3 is TGTGCCAGCAGCGTCTTACCTGGGACAGGGGGCGCGCTTTCCGAGCAGTACTTC. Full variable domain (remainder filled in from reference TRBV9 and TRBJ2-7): DSGVTQTPKHLITATGQRVTLRCSPRSGDLSVYWYQQSLDQGLQFLIQYYNGEERAKGNILERFSAQQFPDLHSELNLSSLELGDSALYFCASSVLPGTGGALSEQYFGPGTRLTVT.

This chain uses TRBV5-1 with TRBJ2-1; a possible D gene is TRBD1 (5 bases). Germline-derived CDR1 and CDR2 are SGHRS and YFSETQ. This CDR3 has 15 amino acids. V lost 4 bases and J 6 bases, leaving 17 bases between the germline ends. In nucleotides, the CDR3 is TGCGCCAGCAGCGGCCACCAGGGTCCAAGCAATGAGCAGTTCTTC. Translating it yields CASSGHQGPSNEQFF. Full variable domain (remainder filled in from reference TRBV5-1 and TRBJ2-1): KAGVTQTPRYLIKTRGQQVTLSCSPISGHRSVSWYQQTPGQGLQFLFEYFSETQRNKGNFPGRFSGRQFSNSRSEMNVSTLELGDSALYLCASSGHQGPSNEQFFGPGTRLTVL.

The CDR3 bases are TGTGCCAGCAGCTTTCAAAGCAATCAGCCCCAGCATTTT. It codes for CASSFQSNQPQHF. The chain couples TRBV7-8 to TRBJ1-5; no clear D gene. V gave up 3 bases and J gave up 1 base, with 4 bases separating them. The germline V gene has CDR1 SGHVS and CDR2 FQNEAQ. CDR3 length: 13 residues.

This CDR3 is CAIRDSVQRGQETQYF. CDR3 nucleotide sequence: TGTGCCATCAGGGATTCCGTACAGCGGGGGCAAGAGACCCAGTACTTC. V usage is TRBV10-3 and J usage is TRBJ2-5, with 8 bases identical to TRBD2. This CDR3 region has 16 residues. The germline CDR1 and CDR2 sequences are ENHRY and SYGVKD. V shed 6 bases and J 2 bases; nucleotides not matched to a gene: 11.

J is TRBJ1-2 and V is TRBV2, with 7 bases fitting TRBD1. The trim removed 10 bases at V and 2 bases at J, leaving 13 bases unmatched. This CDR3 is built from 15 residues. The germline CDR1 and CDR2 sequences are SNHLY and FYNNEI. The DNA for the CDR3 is TGTGCCACCCCGTTCCGGGACAGCTTAAACTATGGCTACACCTTC. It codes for CATPFRDSLNYGYTF.

This CDR3 is CASIAGDVYNEQFF. CDR3 nucleotide sequence: TGTGCCAGCATCGCAGGGGATGTCTACAATGAGCAGTTCTTC. The chain employs TRBV2 and TRBJ2-1; TRBD1 is a possible D gene (6 bases). The CDR3 is made up of 14 amino acids. Germline CDR1 and CDR2: SNHLY and FYNNEI. Trimming removed 7 bases from V and 3 bases from J, with 13 bases in between.

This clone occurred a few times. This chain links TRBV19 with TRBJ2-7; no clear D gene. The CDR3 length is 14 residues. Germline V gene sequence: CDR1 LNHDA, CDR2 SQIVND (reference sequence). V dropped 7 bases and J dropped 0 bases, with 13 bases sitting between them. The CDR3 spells CASNDTPSSYEQYF. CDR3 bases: TGTGCCAGTAACGACACTCCGAGCTCCTACGAGCAGTACTTC.

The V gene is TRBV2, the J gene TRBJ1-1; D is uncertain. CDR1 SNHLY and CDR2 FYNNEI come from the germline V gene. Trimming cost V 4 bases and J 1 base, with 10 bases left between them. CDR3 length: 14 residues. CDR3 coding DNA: TGTGCCAGCAGTGGTCGCAGTCAGAACACTGAAGCTTTCTTT. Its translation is CASSGRSQNTEAFF.

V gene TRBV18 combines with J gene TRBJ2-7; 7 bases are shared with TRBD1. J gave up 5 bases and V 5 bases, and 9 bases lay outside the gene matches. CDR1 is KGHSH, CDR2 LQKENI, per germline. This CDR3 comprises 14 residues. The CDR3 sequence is CASSFYRGGDEQYF. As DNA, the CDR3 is TGTGCCAGCTCATTCTACAGGGGCGGCGACGAGCAGTACTTC.